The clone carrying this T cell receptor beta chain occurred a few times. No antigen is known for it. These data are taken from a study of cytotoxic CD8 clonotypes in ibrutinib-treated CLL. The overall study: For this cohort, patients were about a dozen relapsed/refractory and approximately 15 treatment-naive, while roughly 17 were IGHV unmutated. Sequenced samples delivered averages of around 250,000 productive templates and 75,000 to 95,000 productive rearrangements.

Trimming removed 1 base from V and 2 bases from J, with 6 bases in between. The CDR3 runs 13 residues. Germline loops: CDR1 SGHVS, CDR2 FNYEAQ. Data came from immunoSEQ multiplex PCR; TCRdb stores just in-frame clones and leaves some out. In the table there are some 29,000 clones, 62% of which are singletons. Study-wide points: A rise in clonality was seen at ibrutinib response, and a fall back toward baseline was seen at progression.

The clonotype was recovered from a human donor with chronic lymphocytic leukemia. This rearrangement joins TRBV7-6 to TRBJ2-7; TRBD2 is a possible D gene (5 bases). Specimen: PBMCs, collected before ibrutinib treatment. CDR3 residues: CASSLGRAYEQYF. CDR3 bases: TGTGCCAGCAGCTTAGGGCGGGCCTACGAGCAGTACTTC.